This record covers a single T cell receptor (beta chain). The antigen remains undetermined. This sample's time point: 2014-2015 season, 7 days after vaccination. Donors with HIV/AIDS, active malignancy, immunomodulators or active illness were excluded. This entry comes from a study of follicular helper T cells after annual influenza vaccination. Produced via immunoSEQ multiplex PCR; TCRdb's table is partial and in-frame only. The sample lists 3,900 or so clones, about four fifths occurring once. CDR3 length equals 13 residues. The germline V gene has CDR1 LNHDA and CDR2 SQIVND (reference sequence). V shed 8 bases, J shed 4 bases, and the junction held 5 bases outside the gene matches. The study's findings and limits: ICOS+CD38+ cTfh clonality change tracked circulating plasmablast frequency change. Undersampling of larger non-cTfh compartments could not be excluded.

This chain connects TRBV19 to TRBJ1-5; 7 bases are shared with TRBD1. This receptor was obtained from an adult who received the influenza vaccine. This specimen consisted of CXCR5- memory CD4+ T cells sorted from blood, obtained 7 days after influenza vaccination. CDR3 nucleotide sequence: TGTGCCAGTTCGGACAGGCGTAATCAGCCCCAGCATTTT. Its protein is CASSDRRNQPQHF. The full variable domain, with the rest looked up from reference TRBV19 and TRBJ1-5, is DGGITQSPKYLFRKEGQNVTLSCEQNLNHDAMYWYRQDPGQGLRLIYYSQIVNDFQKGDIAEGYSVSREKKESFPLTVTSAQKNPTAFYLCASSDRRNQPQHFGDGTRLSIL.